Listed below are T cell receptor beta chains from one sample, sequenced in a study of blood T cells in healthy people across ages. MiXCR, applied by TCRdb to the 5' RACE reads, yields one record per CDR3 protein. The sample lists approximately 600,000 distinct CDR3 sequences; under 65% were seen once. The sequenced sample was blood. Every receptor here comes from a man aged 55 to 70 in good health. Each CDR3 is given with its conserved first and last residue. The order of the fields is D gene, CDR3 length, V gene, clone size, J gene, CDR3 DNA, CDR3 protein. D genes are given only for firm matches. Clone size appears in some rows only: once, few, many, or a class for an expanded clone.

d_call: -
cdr3_length: 15
v_call: TRBV21-1
clone_size: -
j_call: TRBJ2-7
cdr3_nt: TGTGCCAGCAGCAAAGCTTCAGGGGAAACCTACGAGCAGTACTTC
cdr3_aa: CASSKASGETYEQYF

d_call: TRBD2
cdr3_length: 16
v_call: TRBV15
clone_size: -
j_call: TRBJ2-5
cdr3_nt: TGTGCCACCAGCAGAGATCGAAGCGGGGGGGCAGAGACCCAGTACTTC
cdr3_aa: CATSRDRSGGAETQYF

d_call: -
cdr3_length: 13
v_call: TRBV5-1
clone_size: -
j_call: TRBJ2-7
cdr3_nt: TGCGCCAGCAGCGTACAGGGTCCTAATGAGCAGTACTTC
cdr3_aa: CASSVQGPNEQYF

d_call: -
cdr3_length: 15
v_call: TRBV3-1
clone_size: -
j_call: TRBJ2-5
cdr3_nt: TGTGCCAGCAGCCAAGCTACTCTAGTAAGAGAGACCCAGTACTTC
cdr3_aa: CASSQATLVRETQYF

d_call: TRBD2
cdr3_length: 16
v_call: TRBV27
clone_size: few
j_call: TRBJ2-4
cdr3_nt: TGTGCCAGCAGTCCATCACTAGCGGGGGGGCGGAACATTCAGTACTTC
cdr3_aa: CASSPSLAGGRNIQYF

d_call: TRBD1
cdr3_length: 15
v_call: TRBV5-1
clone_size: once
j_call: TRBJ1-4
cdr3_nt: TGCGCCAGCAGCACCCATGACAGGGGGAATGAAAAACTGTTTTTT
cdr3_aa: CASSTHDRGNEKLFF

d_call: -
cdr3_length: 14
v_call: TRBV5-5
clone_size: once
j_call: TRBJ2-5
cdr3_nt: TGTGCCAGCAGCTTCCGGGACAACCAAGAGACCCAGTACTTC
cdr3_aa: CASSFRDNQETQYF

d_call: -
cdr3_length: 15
v_call: TRBV5-1
clone_size: -
j_call: TRBJ2-5
cdr3_nt: TGCGCCAGCAGCTTGGCACAGGGGAGGGTAGGGACCCAGTACTTC
cdr3_aa: CASSLAQGRVGTQYF

d_call: -
cdr3_length: 14
v_call: TRBV6-5
clone_size: -
j_call: TRBJ1-2
cdr3_nt: TGTGCCAGCACCCAGCAGGGGCTAGATGTGGGCTACACCTTC
cdr3_aa: CASTQQGLDVGYTF

d_call: -
cdr3_length: 15
v_call: TRBV12-3/TRBV12-4
clone_size: -
j_call: TRBJ1-4
cdr3_nt: TGTGCCAGCAGCAACACAGGGTCAACTAATGAAAAACTGTTTTTT
cdr3_aa: CASSNTGSTNEKLFF

d_call: TRBD1
cdr3_length: 14
v_call: TRBV10-3
clone_size: many
j_call: TRBJ1-2
cdr3_nt: TGTGCCATCAGTGTGGGACAGGGCACCTATGGCTACACCTTC
cdr3_aa: CAISVGQGTYGYTF

d_call: -
cdr3_length: 14
v_call: TRBV2
clone_size: -
j_call: TRBJ2-1
cdr3_nt: TGTGCCAGCAGCGACTGGAGCTCCTACAATAAGCAGTTCTTC
cdr3_aa: CASSDWSSYNKQFF

d_call: TRBD1
cdr3_length: 13
v_call: TRBV2
clone_size: -
j_call: TRBJ2-5
cdr3_nt: TGTGCCAGCAGTGAGGGACAGTCGAAGACCCAGTACTTC
cdr3_aa: CASSEGQSKTQYF

d_call: -
cdr3_length: 12
v_call: TRBV7-9
clone_size: -
j_call: TRBJ2-7
cdr3_nt: TGTGCCAGCAGGTCCGCTTCCTACGAGCAGTACTTC
cdr3_aa: CASRSASYEQYF

d_call: TRBD1
cdr3_length: 14
v_call: TRBV2
clone_size: -
j_call: TRBJ2-7
cdr3_nt: TGTGCCAGTACAGGGGCGAGAAGCTCCTACGAGCAGTACTTC
cdr3_aa: CASTGARSSYEQYF

d_call: -
cdr3_length: 14
v_call: TRBV4-1
clone_size: -
j_call: TRBJ2-7
cdr3_nt: TGCGCCAGCAGCCAAGACCCTGCCTACAATGAGCAGTACTTC
cdr3_aa: CASSQDPAYNEQYF

d_call: TRBD1
cdr3_length: 14
v_call: TRBV10-2
clone_size: -
j_call: TRBJ1-5
cdr3_nt: TGCGCCAGCAGTCAGGGGGAGGGAGTGCAGCCCCAGCATTTT
cdr3_aa: CASSQGEGVQPQHF

d_call: TRBD1
cdr3_length: 15
v_call: TRBV2
clone_size: many
j_call: TRBJ2-3
cdr3_nt: TGTGCCAGCAGTGCCGGGACAGGGGGGCTGAATACGCAGTATTTT
cdr3_aa: CASSAGTGGLNTQYF

d_call: -
cdr3_length: 13
v_call: TRBV4-2
clone_size: -
j_call: TRBJ2-5
cdr3_nt: TGTGCCAGCAGCCAAGAGTGGGCGGAGACCCAGTACTTC
cdr3_aa: CASSQEWAETQYF

d_call: -
cdr3_length: 15
v_call: TRBV4-1
clone_size: -
j_call: TRBJ2-3
cdr3_nt: TGCGCCAGCAGCCCCCACGGCCTGGGCACAGATACGCAGTATTTT
cdr3_aa: CASSPHGLGTDTQYF

d_call: -
cdr3_length: 13
v_call: TRBV6-2/TRBV6-3
clone_size: -
j_call: TRBJ1-1
cdr3_nt: TGTGCCAGCCCCCAGAGTTTGAACACTGAAGCTTTCTTT
cdr3_aa: CASPQSLNTEAFF

d_call: TRBD1
cdr3_length: 14
v_call: TRBV12-3/TRBV12-4
clone_size: few
j_call: TRBJ2-3
cdr3_nt: TGTGCCAGCAGCGGACAGGGGCGGGGAGATACGCAGTATTTT
cdr3_aa: CASSGQGRGDTQYF

d_call: -
cdr3_length: 15
v_call: TRBV12-3/TRBV12-4
clone_size: -
j_call: TRBJ2-1
cdr3_nt: TGTGCCAGCAGTCAGACAGCTTCGGGGCTTGGTGAGCAGTTCTTC
cdr3_aa: CASSQTASGLGEQFF

d_call: -
cdr3_length: 14
v_call: TRBV27
clone_size: -
j_call: TRBJ2-7
cdr3_nt: TGTGCCAGCAGGGGGTCGGGAAGCTCCTACGAGCAGTACTTC
cdr3_aa: CASRGSGSSYEQYF

d_call: -
cdr3_length: 14
v_call: TRBV9
clone_size: many
j_call: TRBJ2-5
cdr3_nt: TGTGCCAGCAGCCCCTACGTGGGCGTCGAGACCCAGTACTTC
cdr3_aa: CASSPYVGVETQYF

d_call: -
cdr3_length: 16
v_call: TRBV11-2
clone_size: -
j_call: TRBJ2-5
cdr3_nt: TGTGCCAGCAGCTTTGGTGGGGGGCAACTCCAAGAGACCCAGTACTTC
cdr3_aa: CASSFGGGQLQETQYF

d_call: -
cdr3_length: 15
v_call: TRBV6-5
clone_size: -
j_call: TRBJ1-6
cdr3_nt: TGTGCCAGCAGTTACGGGGGGCAGGATAATTCACCCCTCCACTTT
cdr3_aa: CASSYGGQDNSPLHF

d_call: -
cdr3_length: 16
v_call: TRBV5-1
clone_size: -
j_call: TRBJ2-3
cdr3_nt: TGCGCCAGCAGCTTGGTTCCAGGGACCCCCCAAGATACGCAGTATTTT
cdr3_aa: CASSLVPGTPQDTQYF

d_call: -
cdr3_length: 13
v_call: TRBV6-4
clone_size: few
j_call: TRBJ2-3
cdr3_nt: TGTGCCAGCAGTGACTCGACCACAGATACGCAGTATTTT
cdr3_aa: CASSDSTTDTQYF

d_call: TRBD1
cdr3_length: 17
v_call: TRBV4-1
clone_size: -
j_call: TRBJ2-3
cdr3_nt: TGCGCCAGCAGCCAGGAGGGGACAGGGACTTTCACAGATACGCAGTATTTT
cdr3_aa: CASSQEGTGTFTDTQYF

d_call: -
cdr3_length: 12
v_call: TRBV12-3/TRBV12-4
clone_size: few
j_call: TRBJ1-1
cdr3_nt: TGTGCCACCCGATGGGGCGACACTGAAGCTTTCTTT
cdr3_aa: CATRWGDTEAFF

d_call: TRBD2
cdr3_length: 15
v_call: TRBV20-1
clone_size: few
j_call: TRBJ2-7
cdr3_nt: TGCAGTGCTCCCGGGACTAGCGGACCTGCCTACGAGCAGTACTTC
cdr3_aa: CSAPGTSGPAYEQYF

d_call: TRBD1
cdr3_length: 13
v_call: TRBV20-1
clone_size: once
j_call: TRBJ1-5
cdr3_nt: TGCAGTGCTACAACAGGGGAAGGGCTGCCCCAGCATTTT
cdr3_aa: CSATTGEGLPQHF

d_call: -
cdr3_length: 16
v_call: TRBV5-1
clone_size: -
j_call: TRBJ2-5
cdr3_nt: TGCGCCAGCAGTCCCACGGGGTTCATAGGGTGGGAGACCCAGTACTTC
cdr3_aa: CASSPTGFIGWETQYF

d_call: -
cdr3_length: 14
v_call: TRBV6-5
clone_size: few
j_call: TRBJ1-2
cdr3_nt: TGTGCCAGCACGATGCAGGGCTCATCCTATGGCTACACCTTC
cdr3_aa: CASTMQGSSYGYTF

d_call: -
cdr3_length: 13
v_call: TRBV29-1
clone_size: -
j_call: TRBJ2-3
cdr3_nt: TGCAGCGTTGAAAGATCGGGCACAGATACGCAGTATTTT
cdr3_aa: CSVERSGTDTQYF

d_call: TRBD2
cdr3_length: 15
v_call: TRBV6-1
clone_size: -
j_call: TRBJ2-1
cdr3_nt: TGTGCCAGCAGTGGTTTAGCGGGGATCTACAATGAGCAGTTCTTC
cdr3_aa: CASSGLAGIYNEQFF

d_call: TRBD1
cdr3_length: 14
v_call: TRBV3-1
clone_size: -
j_call: TRBJ2-7
cdr3_nt: TGTGCCAGCAGCCAAGATACAGGGGATTACGAGCAGTACTTC
cdr3_aa: CASSQDTGDYEQYF

d_call: TRBD1
cdr3_length: 15
v_call: TRBV28
clone_size: -
j_call: TRBJ2-1
cdr3_nt: TGTGCCAGCAGTTTAGGGGGGGGACAGGGCAATGAGCAGTTCTTC
cdr3_aa: CASSLGGGQGNEQFF

d_call: TRBD2
cdr3_length: 16
v_call: TRBV20-1
clone_size: -
j_call: TRBJ2-5
cdr3_nt: TGCAGTGCTAGAGCTCCTGCGGCGGGGGGGATAGAGACCCAGTACTTC
cdr3_aa: CSARAPAAGGIETQYF

d_call: TRBD1
cdr3_length: 14
v_call: TRBV5-1
clone_size: -
j_call: TRBJ1-1
cdr3_nt: TGCGCCAGCAGCGCGGACAGGGGGAAGACTGAAGCTTTCTTT
cdr3_aa: CASSADRGKTEAFF

d_call: -
cdr3_length: 14
v_call: TRBV29-1
clone_size: -
j_call: TRBJ2-1
cdr3_nt: TGCAGCGTTAAAAAGCAGGGTGGATCGAATGAGCAGTTCTTC
cdr3_aa: CSVKKQGGSNEQFF

d_call: TRBD1
cdr3_length: 16
v_call: TRBV27
clone_size: -
j_call: TRBJ2-4
cdr3_nt: TGTGCCAGCAGGGATCGACAGGGTCTAGCCAAAAACATTCAGTACTTC
cdr3_aa: CASRDRQGLAKNIQYF

d_call: TRBD1
cdr3_length: 17
v_call: TRBV20-1
clone_size: -
j_call: TRBJ2-4
cdr3_nt: TGCAGTGCTCCGCCCCTCTGGGGACAGGGCTCCAAAGACATTCAGTACTTC
cdr3_aa: CSAPPLWGQGSKDIQYF

d_call: -
cdr3_length: 17
v_call: TRBV7-2
clone_size: few
j_call: TRBJ2-3
cdr3_nt: TGTGCCAGCAGCTTAGGGGGGGGAGGGGGGTCAGCAGATACGCAGTATTTT
cdr3_aa: CASSLGGGGGSADTQYF

d_call: -
cdr3_length: 15
v_call: TRBV18
clone_size: once
j_call: TRBJ1-1
cdr3_nt: TGTGCCAGCTCACCCTCGGAGGGGTGGGGCACGGAAGCTTTCTTT
cdr3_aa: CASSPSEGWGTEAFF

d_call: -
cdr3_length: 13
v_call: TRBV12-5
clone_size: -
j_call: TRBJ2-2
cdr3_nt: TGTGCTAGTGGTTTGCTATACACCGGGGAGCTGTTTTTT
cdr3_aa: CASGLLYTGELFF

d_call: TRBD1
cdr3_length: 16
v_call: TRBV6-2/TRBV6-3
clone_size: -
j_call: TRBJ2-3
cdr3_nt: TGTGCCAGCAGTACTGAAAACAGGGGGCCCAAAGATACGCAGTATTTT
cdr3_aa: CASSTENRGPKDTQYF

d_call: -
cdr3_length: 14
v_call: TRBV6-5
clone_size: -
j_call: TRBJ1-1
cdr3_nt: TGTGCCAGCAGGTTCCTGTGGGGGAACACTGAAGCTTTCTTT
cdr3_aa: CASRFLWGNTEAFF

d_call: -
cdr3_length: 13
v_call: TRBV2
clone_size: -
j_call: TRBJ2-1
cdr3_nt: TGTGCCAGCAGTGAAATATTGGAGGGGAAGTGGTTCTTC
cdr3_aa: CASSEILEGKWFF

d_call: -
cdr3_length: 14
v_call: TRBV6-1
clone_size: -
j_call: TRBJ1-2
cdr3_nt: TGTGCCACCTTGAGGGGGGGCGCCTTTGGGGGCTACACCTTC
cdr3_aa: CATLRGGAFGGYTF

d_call: -
cdr3_length: 15
v_call: TRBV10-3
clone_size: -
j_call: TRBJ2-2
cdr3_nt: TGTGCCATCAGACATAGTGGGAGCAACACCGGGGAGCTGTTTTTT
cdr3_aa: CAIRHSGSNTGELFF

d_call: TRBD1
cdr3_length: 14
v_call: TRBV2
clone_size: few
j_call: TRBJ1-2
cdr3_nt: TGTGCCAGCAGTGAGGGGGGACAGGGTTATGGCTACACCTTC
cdr3_aa: CASSEGGQGYGYTF

d_call: -
cdr3_length: 14
v_call: TRBV2
clone_size: -
j_call: TRBJ2-3
cdr3_nt: TGTGCCAGCCCAGGGGTATCGGACACAGATACGCAGTATTTT
cdr3_aa: CASPGVSDTDTQYF

d_call: -
cdr3_length: 15
v_call: TRBV4-1
clone_size: few
j_call: TRBJ1-4
cdr3_nt: TGCGCCAGCAGCCAATACCAGGGTGGAGATGAAAAACTGTTTTTT
cdr3_aa: CASSQYQGGDEKLFF

d_call: -
cdr3_length: 14
v_call: TRBV15
clone_size: -
j_call: TRBJ2-2
cdr3_nt: TGTGCCACCCGACGACAGGGAGGGGTCGGGGAGCTGTTTTTT
cdr3_aa: CATRRQGGVGELFF

d_call: TRBD1
cdr3_length: 13
v_call: TRBV20-1
clone_size: -
j_call: TRBJ2-7
cdr3_nt: TGCAGTGCTACTAGGACAGGGCTCTACGAGCAGTACTTC
cdr3_aa: CSATRTGLYEQYF